A single sample is the source of the 2 T cell receptor beta chains below, sequenced in a study of cytomegalovirus exposure and HLA in healthy donors. Generated by immunoSEQ multiplex PCR, the TCRdb table keeps only in-frame clones and is missing some. The repertoire holds 70,000 to 75,000 clones, with about 94% as singletons. Sequenced input: PBMCs. These TCRs come from a woman aged 18-29 years in good health and CMV-seronegative.

The chain carries TRBV6-6 and TRBJ1-1; maybe TRBD1 (6 bases). Between the trimmed V and J ends, which lost 8 bases and 8 bases, there was a span of 21 bases. CDR3 length equals 14 residues. From germline, CDR1 is MNHNY and CDR2 SVGAGI (reference sequence). The CDR3 nucleotides read TGTGCCAGCGCCTCCAGGCCCCCTGACAGGGAAGCTTTCTTT. It translates to CASASRPPDREAFF.

This chain links TRBV28 with TRBJ1-5; TRBD1 matches at 7 bases. V was pared by 6 bases and J by 4 bases, with 9 bases of the junction left unmatched. This CDR3 has 15 residues. Germline V gene lookup returns CDR1 MDHEN and CDR2 SYDVKM. The CDR3 spells CASSIFGTENQPQHF. The CDR3 region has the DNA TGTGCCAGCAGCATATTCGGGACAGAGAATCAGCCCCAGCATTTT.